The 22 T cell receptor beta chains below come from one sample, sequenced in a study of blood T cell repertoires in COVID-19. Sequencing used immunoSEQ multiplex PCR; TCRdb keeps in-frame clones, though not all of them. This sample carries about 270,000 clones, about 86% of them seen once, and the ten largest clones take 2.5% to 3.5%. Sequencing used peripheral blood. The receptors stem from a woman aged 60-75 years with active or convalescent COVID-19.

The V gene is TRBV7-8, the J gene TRBJ2-3, with 10 bases fitting TRBD2. J gave up 3 bases and V 2 bases, and 8 bases lay outside the gene matches. The CDR3 extends over 17 amino acids. Germline V gene lookup returns CDR1 SGHVS and CDR2 FQNEAQ. As DNA, the CDR3 is TGTGCCAGCAGCTTATACACTAGCGGGGAGGGGACAGATACGCAGTATTTT. This translates into CASSLYTSGEGTDTQYF.

The chain employs TRBV11-2 and TRBJ1-3, with TRBD1 identical over 10 bases. Trimming removed 5 bases from V and 13 bases from J; junction bases left unmatched: 14. Per the germline V gene, CDR1 is SGHAT and CDR2 is FQNNGV. This CDR3 contains 15 residues. The CDR3: CASSGLRDRGNSIYF. The CDR3 DNA is TGTGCCAGCAGCGGGCTCCGGGACAGGGGAAACAGTATATATTTT.

This chain links TRBV5-4 with TRBJ2-5; 7 nucleotides align to TRBD2. After removal of 0 bases from V and 3 bases from J, the junction contained 5 bases not matched to a gene. CDR3 length: 15 amino acids. The V gene's germline CDR1 is SGHNT and CDR2 YYREEE (reference sequence). CDR3 loop: CASSLVGRGEETQYF. The CDR3 DNA sequence: TGTGCCAGCAGCTTGGTAGGCCGGGGGGAAGAGACCCAGTACTTC.

V is TRBV19 and J is TRBJ1-2, with 7 bases fitting TRBD1. The junction had 8 bases not matched to a gene; V was cut back by 2 bases and J by 5 bases. CDR1 and CDR2 from the germline V gene are LNHDA and SQIVND (reference sequence). CDR3 length equals 15 residues. In nucleotides, the CDR3 is TGTGCCAGTAGTATAAGGGGGCTTACAGGGTATGGCTACACCTTC. Protein: CASSIRGLTGYGYTF.

The V call is TRBV7-2, the J call TRBJ1-4, with a possible D match to TRBD1 (5 bases). V lost 1 base and J 8 bases, leaving 8 bases between the germline ends. Germline lookup yields CDR1 SGHTA and CDR2 FQGNSA. The CDR3 is made up of 13 amino acids. The CDR3 reads CASSLDGGEKLFF. The CDR3, as DNA: TGTGCCAGCAGCTTAGACGGGGGGGAAAAACTGTTTTTT.

The chain has TRBV11-2 and TRBJ1-4; 7 bases match TRBD1. This CDR3 contains 15 residues. The J segment lost 8 bases and the V segment lost 5 bases, leaving 11 bases of the junction unmatched. Germline loops: CDR1 SGHAT, CDR2 FQNNGV. CDR3 sequence reads: CASSNRDSFGEKLFF. The CDR3 DNA sequence: TGTGCCAGCAGCAATCGGGACAGTTTCGGGGAAAAACTGTTTTTT. Complete variable domain (other parts from reference TRBV11-2 and TRBJ1-4): EAGVAQSPRYKIIEKRQSVAFWCNPISGHATLYWYQQILGQGPKLLIQFQNNGVVDDSQLPKDRFSAERLKGVDSTLKIQPAKLEDSAVYLCASSNRDSFGEKLFFGSGTQLSVL.

This chain links TRBV5-1 with TRBJ1-2; 9 positions match TRBD1. The trim removed 0 bases at V and 8 bases at J, leaving 11 bases unmatched. The length of the CDR3 is 16 residues. From germline, CDR1 is SGHRS and CDR2 YFSETQ. The CDR3 protein is CASSLEPGQGFGGYTF. Written as DNA, the CDR3 is TGCGCCAGCAGCTTGGAGCCGGGACAGGGCTTCGGAGGCTACACCTTC.

The chain combines TRBV7-2 with TRBJ1-2; D gene ambiguous. V shed 1 base and J shed 2 bases, with 8 bases lying between them. Per germline, CDR1 SGHTA and CDR2 FQGNSA. The length of the CDR3 is 14 residues. CDR3 region: CASSLEFQNYGYTF. The CDR3 DNA reads TGTGCCAGCAGCTTAGAGTTTCAGAACTATGGCTACACCTTC.

The CDR3 sequence: CASSVGLAGGLSTDTQYF. The CDR3 DNA reads TGTGCCAGTAGTGTCGGACTAGCGGGGGGGCTTAGCACAGATACGCAGTATTTT. J is TRBJ2-3 and V is TRBV19, with 15 bases fitting TRBD2. The germline gives CDR1 LNHDA, CDR2 SQIVND (reference sequence). The J segment lost 0 bases and the V segment lost 5 bases, leaving 6 bases of the junction unmatched. The CDR3 extends over 18 amino acids.

The chain links TRBV27 to TRBJ1-5; 7 nucleotides line up with TRBD1. Germline CDR1 reads MNHEY; CDR2 reads SMNVEV (reference sequence). V lost 4 bases and J lost 5; bases outside the gene matches: 5. This CDR3 region has 14 residues. CDR3: CASSSRDSYQPQHF. For the CDR3, the DNA is TGTGCCAGCAGTTCTCGGGACAGTTATCAGCCCCAGCATTTT.

The chain couples TRBV5-5 to TRBJ2-7, with D unclear. Germline V gene sequence: CDR1 SGHKS, CDR2 YYEKEE (reference sequence). The CDR3 is 14 residues long. V shed 1 base and J shed 0 bases, with 8 bases lying between them. The CDR3 nucleotides are TGTGCCAGCAGCTTGTTGGCACGCTCCTACGAGCAGTACTTC. Amino acid sequence: CASSLLARSYEQYF.

There are a few counts of this clone. The V and J genes are TRBV7-9 and TRBJ2-5; tentatively, D is TRBD1 (6 bases). CDR1 and CDR2 from the germline V gene are SEHNR and FQNEAQ (reference sequence). The CDR3 consists of 14 residues. V was shortened by 0 bases and J by 1 base, with 6 bases between the two germline ends. The CDR3, as DNA: TGTGCCAGCAGCTTAGCAGGGGGCCAAGAGACCCAGTACTTC. This translates into CASSLAGGQETQYF. Drawing the rest from reference TRBV7-9 and TRBJ2-5, the complete variable domain is DTGVSQNPRHKITKRGQNVTFRCDPISEHNRLYWYRQTLGQGPEFLTYFQNEAQLEKSRLLSDRFSAERPKGSFSTLEIQRTEQGDSAMYLCASSLAGGQETQYFGPGTRLLVL.

This sequence joins TRBV18 and TRBJ1-4, with D unresolved. The V and J ends lost 8 bases and 0 bases respectively, with 10 bases between them. The CDR3 sequence is 14 residues long. Germline V gene data show CDR1 as KGHSH and CDR2 as LQKENI. The CDR3 coding sequence is TGTGCCAGCACCGGTATTGCAACTAATGAAAAACTGTTTTTT. Its protein product is CASTGIATNEKLFF.

This clone was detected once. V and J are TRBV5-1 and TRBJ1-4; 7 nucleotides line up with TRBD1. The ends lost 4 bases at V and 7 bases at J; junction bases unmatched: 10. The CDR3 loop spans 15 amino acids. In germline, CDR1 is SGHRS, CDR2 YFSETQ. The CDR3 nucleotides read TGCGCCAGCAGCCGAGGGACAGCGAGCCCTGAAAAACTGTTTTTT. Translated, it gives CASSRGTASPEKLFF.

The chain carries TRBV10-3 and TRBJ2-3; 11 bases are a match to TRBD2. The CDR3 runs 16 residues. Germline V lookup: CDR1 ENHRY, CDR2 SYGVKD. The trim removed 5 bases at V and 2 bases at J, leaving 6 bases unmatched. The CDR3 DNA reads as TGTGCCATCAGTTGGTTAGCGGGGGGGATCACAGATACGCAGTATTTT. As protein: CAISWLAGGITDTQYF.

The chain has TRBV28 and TRBJ1-1; 9 nucleotides align to TRBD1. The CDR3 contains 15 residues. CDR1 and CDR2 (germline): MDHEN, SYDVKM. With 8 bases clipped from V and 5 bases from J, the junction kept 12 bases outside the gene matches. CDR3 coding DNA: TGTGCCAGCGGTCCCCGGGACAGGGAATGGACTGAAGCTTTCTTT. Encoded protein: CASGPRDREWTEAFF.

As DNA, the CDR3 is TGTGCCAGCAGCGGGGGACAGCATCTTGGCTACACCTTC. It translates to CASSGGQHLGYTF. This chain uses TRBV25-1 with TRBJ1-2; 7 bases agree with TRBD1. V shed 6 bases, J shed 7 bases, and the junction held 8 bases outside the gene matches. Germline V CDR1 and CDR2: MGHDK, SYGVNS. The CDR3 is 13 residues long.

The V call is TRBV24-1, the J call TRBJ1-1; TRBD1 aligns across 9 bases. This CDR3 region has 16 residues. Germline values: CDR1 KGHDR, CDR2 SFDVKD. V trimming: 3 bases; J trimming: 4 bases; junction bases outside the gene matches: 8. CDR3 protein: CATSDRDRAFTTEAFF. The CDR3 DNA sequence: TGTGCCACCAGTGATCGGGACAGGGCTTTTACCACTGAAGCTTTCTTT.

The genes are TRBV20-1 and TRBJ2-1; D may be TRBD2 (5 bases). The V end lost 3 bases, the J end lost 6 bases, and 15 bases lay between the germline ends. Germline loops: CDR1 DFQATT, CDR2 SNEGSKA (reference sequence). The CDR3 spans 14 residues. CDR3 amino acids: CSASGLHPGNEQFF. The CDR3 bases are TGCAGTGCTAGTGGACTCCATCCGGGCAATGAGCAGTTCTTC.

Details on this clone: One junction end does not reproduce the germline sequence, and a read error may be involved. The chain has TRBV6-6 and TRBJ2-7; 11 bases line up with TRBD2. Germline CDR1 MNHNY, CDR2 SVGAGI (reference sequence). CDR3 length: 15 amino acids. CDR3 nucleotides: TGTGCCAGCAGTTCTACTAGCGGGGGATCCTACGAGCAGTGCTTC. Translating it yields CASSSTSGGSYEQCF.

This sequence joins TRBV4-1 and TRBJ1-1, with D possibly being TRBD1 (6 bases). Trimming stripped 3 bases from V and 3 bases from J, with 14 bases between. Germline V gives CDR1 MGHRA, CDR2 YSYEKL. The CDR3 consists of 15 residues. This CDR3 reads CASSHPGQGHTEAFF. The CDR3 bases are TGCGCCAGCAGCCACCCCGGGCAGGGGCACACTGAAGCTTTCTTT.

This clone occurred once. The genes are TRBV9 and TRBJ1-2; 12 nucleotides align to TRBD1. The germline CDR1 and CDR2 sequences are SGDLS and YYNGEE. The V gene end was trimmed by 4 bases and the J gene end by 8 bases; junction bases not matched to a gene: 18. The CDR3 has 18 amino acids. The CDR3 bases are TGTGCCAGCAGCCCCGATGATTCCGGGACAGGGGGCCGCATGGGCTACACCTTC. Translating it yields CASSPDDSGTGGRMGYTF.